These T cell receptor beta chains were read from a single sample in a study of blood T cells in healthy people across ages. Via MiXCR, TCRdb re-called the 5' RACE reads, giving one row per CDR3 protein. The sample yields about 1.4 million distinct CDR3 sequences, almost 60% seen once. Sequencing was done on a sample of blood. The receptors come from a man aged 18-30 years in good health. Each CDR3 is given with its conserved first and last residue. The D gene is left open where the match is weak. Clone size appears in some rows only: once, few, many, or a class for an expanded clone.

>TRBV4-3|TRBD1|NA|TRBJ1-2
CASSQPGQGLDGYTF
TGCGCCAGCAGCCAACCGGGACAGGGGTTAGATGGCTACACCTTC
>TRBV25-1|NA|NA|TRBJ1-2
CASSVAEANYGYTF
TGTGCCAGCAGTGTAGCGGAAGCTAACTATGGCTACACCTTC
>TRBV6-5|NA|NA|TRBJ1-2
CASSYGETAYYGYTF
TGTGCCAGCAGTTACGGCGAGACAGCTTATTATGGCTACACCTTC
>TRBV13|NA|NA|TRBJ1-4
CASSLRSWECNEKLFF
TGTGCCAGCAGCTTACGCTCCTGGGAGTGTAATGAAAAACTGTTTTTT
>TRBV20-1|NA|NA|TRBJ2-5
CSARKDSQETQYF
TGCAGTGCTAGGAAGGACAGTCAAGAGACCCAGTACTTC
>TRBV7-2|TRBD1|few|TRBJ2-3
CASRTGTGADTQYF
TGTGCCAGCAGAACCGGGACAGGGGCAGATACGCAGTATTTT
>TRBV7-6|NA|few|TRBJ1-2
CASSLAAGNNYGYTF
TGTGCCAGCAGCTTAGCCGCGGGTAACAACTATGGCTACACCTTC
>TRBV11-2|NA|NA|TRBJ2-7
CASRTLGVHEQYF
TGTGCCAGCAGGACGTTAGGAGTCCACGAGCAGTACTTC
>TRBV12-3/TRBV12-4|NA|NA|TRBJ1-2
CVCRRGYGYTF
TGTGTTTGTCGGAGAGGCTATGGCTACACCTTC
>TRBV12-3/TRBV12-4|TRBD1|NA|TRBJ2-1
CASTLQGASYNEQFF
TGTGCCAGCACCCTACAGGGGGCATCATACAATGAGCAGTTCTTC
>TRBV27|NA|NA|TRBJ2-7
CASSLTRESYEQYF
TGTGCCAGCAGTTTAACCAGGGAGTCCTACGAGCAGTACTTC
>TRBV6-5|NA|NA|TRBJ1-2
CASRSRGGYTF
TGTGCCAGCAGGAGCAGGGGTGGCTACACCTTC
>TRBV7-2|NA|NA|TRBJ2-2
CASSPLTRGELFF
TGTGCCAGCAGCCCCCTCACTAGAGGGGAGCTGTTTTTT
>TRBV15|NA|NA|TRBJ2-5
CATSRINQETQYF
TGTGCCACCAGCAGAATCAACCAAGAGACCCAGTACTTC
>TRBV27|TRBD1|NA|TRBJ2-7
CASSNTRDSYEQYF
TGTGCCAGCAGTAACACCCGGGACAGTTACGAGCAGTACTTC
>TRBV4-1|NA|NA|TRBJ2-1
CASSRGSDEQFF
TGCGCCAGCAGCCGGGGTTCGGATGAGCAGTTCTTC
>TRBV6-1|NA|NA|TRBJ2-6
CASSDTVLTGANVLTF
TGTGCCAGTTCCGATACGGTACTGACTGGGGCCAACGTCCTGACTTTC
>TRBV20-1|NA|NA|TRBJ2-3
CSASRGPTSTDTQYF
TGCAGTGCTTCCCGGGGCCCAACTAGCACAGATACGCAGTATTTT
>TRBV9|TRBD1|few|TRBJ2-3
CASSERTGGRDTQYF
TGTGCCAGCAGCGAAAGGACAGGGGGTAGAGATACGCAGTATTTT
>TRBV10-3|TRBD1|few|TRBJ1-6
CAISDETGGSPLHF
TGTGCCATCAGTGACGAGACAGGGGGCTCACCCCTCCACTTT
>TRBV6-5|NA|few|TRBJ2-5
CASSPTLGRGTQYF
TGTGCCAGCAGCCCCACCTTAGGAAGGGGGACCCAGTACTTC
>TRBV9|TRBD2|NA|TRBJ2-7
CASSVAGRGLAGPLYEQYF
TGTGCCAGCAGCGTAGCTGGAAGGGGACTAGCGGGTCCCCTCTACGAGCAGTACTTC
>TRBV12-3/TRBV12-4|TRBD2|NA|TRBJ2-5
CASSSFWGGGGETQYF
TGTGCCAGCAGTTCCTTCTGGGGGGGGGGAGGAGAGACCCAGTACTTC
>TRBV7-9|TRBD1|NA|TRBJ2-1
CASSSTGVAYNEQFF
TGTGCCAGCAGCTCGACAGGGGTCGCTTACAATGAGCAGTTCTTC
>TRBV5-1|NA|NA|TRBJ2-3
CASSLYGGQYTDTQYF
TGCGCCAGCAGCTTGTATGGCGGACAGTACACAGATACGCAGTATTTT
>TRBV5-1|NA|NA|TRBJ2-5
CASSLGWDGQYF
TGCGCCAGCAGCTTGGGCTGGGACGGTCAGTACTTC
>TRBV21-1|NA|NA|TRBJ1-2
CATDQGHNYGYTF
TGTGCCACCGATCAGGGCCATAACTATGGCTACACCTTC
>TRBV20-1|NA|NA|TRBJ2-1
CSASRSMSSYNEQFF
TGCAGTGCTAGCAGATCGATGAGCTCCTACAATGAGCAGTTCTTC
>TRBV7-2|NA|few|TRBJ2-5
CASSLTSTRGQETQYF
TGTGCCAGCAGCTTAACGTCGACCCGGGGCCAAGAGACCCAGTACTTC
>TRBV7-9|NA|few|TRBJ2-5
CASSSRGGGETQYF
TGTGCCAGCAGCTCCCGAGGGGGAGGAGAGACCCAGTACTTC
>TRBV4-2|NA|few|TRBJ1-1
CASSQAGGFTEAFF
TGTGCCAGCAGCCAAGCGGGGGGTTTTACTGAAGCTTTCTTT
>TRBV6-6|NA|NA|TRBJ2-5
CASRDWRTDNQETQYF
TGTGCCAGCAGGGACTGGCGGACTGACAACCAAGAGACCCAGTACTTC
>TRBV10-3|NA|NA|TRBJ2-1
CAISVLLDAYNEQFF
TGTGCCATCAGTGTTTTACTAGACGCCTACAATGAGCAGTTCTTC
>TRBV7-2|NA|NA|TRBJ1-1
CASSLAGRLNTEAFF
TGTGCCAGCAGCTTGGCCGGACGGTTGAACACTGAAGCTTTCTTT
>TRBV29-1|TRBD1|few|TRBJ1-2
CSVDRGGGYTF
TGCAGCGTGGACAGGGGCGGTGGCTACACCTTC
>TRBV11-1|TRBD2|few|TRBJ2-1
CASSRGVSSYNEQFF
TGTGCCAGCAGCCGGGGGGTTAGCTCCTACAATGAGCAGTTCTTC
>TRBV27|TRBD2|NA|TRBJ2-2
CASSLYSLAGGPSGELFF
TGTGCCAGCAGTTTATACTCACTAGCGGGAGGGCCTTCCGGGGAGCTGTTTTTT
>TRBV29-1|NA|NA|TRBJ2-3
CSAKPLYGTDTQYF
TGCAGCGCCAAGCCCCTCTACGGCACAGATACGCAGTATTTT
>TRBV10-3|NA|NA|TRBJ2-7
CAISDLPGSGNYEQYF
TGTGCCATCAGTGACCTACCGGGCTCAGGTAATTACGAGCAGTACTTC
>TRBV4-3|TRBD1|NA|TRBJ1-6
CASSQRDSSSYNSPLHF
TGCGCCAGCAGCCAACGGGACAGCAGCTCCTATAATTCACCCCTCCACTTT
>TRBV10-3|NA|NA|TRBJ2-7
CAIRKTGTYEQYF
TGTGCCATCAGGAAGACAGGAACCTACGAGCAGTACTTC
>TRBV4-2|TRBD2|NA|TRBJ2-7
CASSQMGSGGEQYF
TGTGCCAGCAGCCAAATGGGGTCGGGAGGCGAGCAGTACTTC
>TRBV27|NA|NA|TRBJ2-7
CASSPSRGGEQYF
TGTGCCAGCAGTCCCTCTCGGGGAGGCGAGCAGTACTTC
>TRBV25-1|TRBD1|NA|TRBJ1-3
CASSDRTGGNTIYF
TGTGCCAGCAGTGACCGGACAGGTGGAAACACCATATATTTT
>TRBV3-1|NA|NA|TRBJ1-5
CASSQSEGSNQPQHF
TGTGCCAGCAGCCAATCGGAGGGGAGCAATCAGCCCCAGCATTTT